Below, 13 T cell receptor beta chains from the same sample are listed, as sequenced in a study of control samples from healthy donors and cancer patients. Assay: immunoSEQ multiplex PCR; the TCRdb copy retains only in-frame clones and omits some. The sample yields approximately 170,000 clones, more than 90% seen once. The material sequenced was blood. The receptors were gathered from a man aged 25-45 years in good health.

The rearrangement joins TRBV7-9 to TRBJ1-1, with 8 bases matching TRBD1. The V and J ends lost 5 bases and 0 bases, in that order; junction bases with no gene match: 11. Germline-derived CDR1 and CDR2 are SEHNR and FQNEAQ (reference sequence). The CDR3 length is 17 residues. CDR3 coding DNA: TGTGCCAGCAGCACCCCCAGGGGGCGCAGGATGAACACTGAAGCTTTCTTT. It yields the protein CASSTPRGRRMNTEAFF. The full variable domain, rest sourced from reference TRBV7-9 and TRBJ1-1, is DTGVSQNPRHKITKRGQNVTFRCDPISEHNRLYWYRQTLGQGPEFLTYFQNEAQLEKSRLLSDRFSAERPKGSFSTLEIQRTEQGDSAMYLCASSTPRGRRMNTEAFFGQGTRLTVV.

This clone appeared a few times. The chain links TRBV2 to TRBJ2-7, with D possibly being TRBD1 (7 bases). The CDR3 spans 15 residues. Germline loops: CDR1 SNHLY, CDR2 FYNNEI. Trimming stripped 3 bases from V and 5 bases from J, with 17 bases between. The CDR3 region has the DNA TGTGCCAGCAGTGATGTGACAGGGAGGCCAGACGAGCAGTACTTC. Translating it yields CASSDVTGRPDEQYF.

The J gene is TRBJ1-6, the V gene TRBV5-4; D is unclear. Per the germline V gene, CDR1 is SGHNT and CDR2 is YYREEE (reference sequence). CDR3 size: 13 residues. V was cut by 0 bases and J by 9 bases, with 7 bases left in between. CDR3 DNA: TGTGCCAGCAGCTTGGCCGAGGGTTCACCCCTCCACTTT. Translated: CASSLAEGSPLHF. Variable domain in full (rest from reference TRBV5-4 and TRBJ1-6): ETGVTQSPTHLIKTRGQQVTLRCSSQSGHNTVSWYQQALGQGPQFIFQYYREEENGRGNFPPRFSGLQFPNYSSELNVNALELDDSALYLCASSLAEGSPLHFGNGTRLTVT.

The CDR3 DNA follows: TGTGCCTGGAGATGGACGGGCGCTGAAGCTTTCTTT. Encoded protein: CAWRWTGAEAFF. The chain recombines TRBV30 with TRBJ1-1; D is uncertain. This CDR3 is 12 amino acids long. Between the trimmed V and J ends, which lost 3 bases and 6 bases, there was a span of 11 bases. Germline CDR1 and CDR2: GTSNPN and SVGIG (reference sequence).

This chain connects TRBV7-3 to TRBJ2-2; tentative D call: TRBD1 (5 bases). Germline values: CDR1 SGHTA, CDR2 FQGTGA. The V end lost 5 bases, the J end lost 7 bases, and 20 bases lay between the germline ends. This CDR3 has 16 residues. CDR3 DNA: TGTGCCAGCAGCCCTCCCGGACACGGCGAAGGCGGGGAGCTGTTTTTT. Translated: CASSPPGHGEGGELFF.

This sequence joins TRBV28 and TRBJ1-2; 8 bases are shared with TRBD1. The CDR3 runs to 16 residues. Germline lookup yields CDR1 MDHEN and CDR2 SYDVKM. V gave up 6 bases and J gave up 5 bases; unmatched junction bases: 14. In DNA form, the CDR3 reads TGTGCCAGCAGGTACCTCACAGGGGGAGATCGGTATGGCTACACCTTC. Translated: CASRYLTGGDRYGYTF.

The chain is built from TRBV5-1 and TRBJ1-1; the match to TRBD1 covers 9 bases. Germline CDR1 reads SGHRS; CDR2 reads YFSETQ. V trimming: 4 bases; J trimming: 5 bases; junction bases outside the gene matches: 12. The CDR3 is made up of 16 amino acids. CDR3 in amino acids: CASSTGQGRPGTEAFF. The CDR3 DNA follows: TGCGCCAGCAGCACGGGACAGGGAAGACCAGGGACTGAAGCTTTCTTT.

The V call is TRBV5-5, the J call TRBJ1-2; TRBD1 aligns across 7 bases. V was clipped by 2 bases and J by 8 bases; unmatched bases: 9. In germline, CDR1 is SGHKS, CDR2 YYEKEE (reference sequence). The CDR3 length is 14 residues. CDR3 loop: CASSFRDSGSGYTF. In DNA form, the CDR3 reads TGTGCCAGCAGCTTCCGGGACAGCGGTTCGGGCTACACCTTC.

This chain joins TRBV11-1 and TRBJ1-1; D not certain. Trimming removed 4 bases at V and 0 bases at J, with 9 bases between. Germline lookup yields CDR1 SGHAT and CDR2 FQDESV (reference sequence). The CDR3 is 14 residues long. The CDR3 DNA sequence: TGTGCCAGCAGCTCACCCCAATTGAACACTGAAGCTTTCTTT. It codes for CASSSPQLNTEAFF.

This rearrangement joins TRBV6-6 to TRBJ2-1; TRBD1 aligns across 8 bases. This CDR3 has 15 residues. The trim removed 6 bases at V and 0 bases at J, leaving 4 bases unmatched. Germline V gene lookup returns CDR1 MNHNY and CDR2 SVGAGI (reference sequence). The CDR3 here is CASRGDRSSYNEQFF. DNA of the CDR3: TGTGCCAGCAGGGGGGACAGGAGCTCCTACAATGAGCAGTTCTTC.

The V call is TRBV18, the J call TRBJ1-3; D not resolved. The germline V and J ends were trimmed by 0 bases and 7 bases, with 13 bases remaining between them. There are 15 residues in the CDR3. CDR1 KGHSH and CDR2 LQKENI come from the germline V gene. CDR3 coding DNA: TGTGCCAGCTCACCACCTACGGATTTTGGGAACACCATATATTTT. Encoded protein: CASSPPTDFGNTIYF.

V gene TRBV7-9 combines with J gene TRBJ1-2; D not certain. The CDR3 spans 13 residues. In germline, CDR1 is SEHNR, CDR2 FQNEAQ (reference sequence). Trimming left V 3 bases short and J 2 bases short, with 7 bases between. This CDR3 reads CASSFLVNYGYTF. The CDR3 region has the DNA TGTGCCAGCAGCTTCCTGGTAAACTATGGCTACACCTTC. The complete variable domain, with remaining parts taken from reference TRBV7-9 and TRBJ1-2, reads DTGVSQNPRHKITKRGQNVTFRCDPISEHNRLYWYRQTLGQGPEFLTYFQNEAQLEKSRLLSDRFSAERPKGSFSTLEIQRTEQGDSAMYLCASSFLVNYGYTFGSGTRLTVV.

This chain connects TRBV2 to TRBJ1-2; weak D call: TRBD1 (6 bases). The CDR3 is made up of 16 amino acids. V lost 4 bases and J lost 1, with 16 bases in between. The germline CDR1 and CDR2 sequences are SNHLY and FYNNEI. The CDR3: CASSVPGQARNYGYTF. The CDR3 region has the DNA TGTGCCAGCAGTGTCCCGGGACAAGCCCGTAACTATGGCTACACCTTC.